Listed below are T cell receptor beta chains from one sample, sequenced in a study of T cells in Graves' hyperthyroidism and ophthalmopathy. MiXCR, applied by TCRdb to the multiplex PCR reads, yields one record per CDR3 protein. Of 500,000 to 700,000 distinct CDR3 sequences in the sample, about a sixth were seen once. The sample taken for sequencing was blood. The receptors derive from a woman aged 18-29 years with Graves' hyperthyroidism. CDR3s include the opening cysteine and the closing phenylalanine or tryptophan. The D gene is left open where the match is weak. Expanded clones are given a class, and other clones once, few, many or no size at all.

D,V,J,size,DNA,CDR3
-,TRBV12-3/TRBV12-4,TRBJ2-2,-,TGTGCCAGCAGTATAATGTACACCGGGGAGCTGTTTTTT,CASSIMYTGELFF
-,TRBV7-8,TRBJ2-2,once,TGTGCCAGCAGCTTCCTGGGCTTTGTCAACACCGGGGAGCTGTTTTTT,CASSFLGFVNTGELFF
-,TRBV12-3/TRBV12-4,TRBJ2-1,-,TGTGCCAGCAGTTTAATTCAGTACAATGAGCAGTTCTTC,CASSLIQYNEQFF
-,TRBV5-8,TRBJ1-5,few,TGTGCCAGCAGCTTGGATGAGGGACAGCCCCAGCATTTT,CASSLDEGQPQHF
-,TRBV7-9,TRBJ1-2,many,TGTGCCAGCAGCGTGGCTGGACAGAACTATGGCTACACCTTC,CASSVAGQNYGYTF
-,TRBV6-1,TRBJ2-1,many,TGTGCCAGCAGTATGGAGTCTGCCTACAATGAGCAGTTCTTC,CASSMESAYNEQFF
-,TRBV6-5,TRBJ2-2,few,TGTGCCAGCAGTTACAGAAGCCTCACCGGGGAGCTGTTTTTT,CASSYRSLTGELFF
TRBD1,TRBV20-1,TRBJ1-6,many,TGCAGTGCTCCGGGACAGGGGTTTGGCTCACCCCTCCACTTT,CSAPGQGFGSPLHF
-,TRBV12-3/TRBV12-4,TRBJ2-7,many,TGTGCCAGCAGTGGGGGGCCTTACGAGCAGTACTTC,CASSGGPYEQYF
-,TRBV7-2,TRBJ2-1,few,TGTGCCAGCAGCTTAGCGGGAGGTACCAATGAGCAGTTCTTC,CASSLAGGTNEQFF
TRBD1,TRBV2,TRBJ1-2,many,TGTGCCAGCCGAGGGACAGGGGGCCACTATGGCTACACCTTC,CASRGTGGHYGYTF
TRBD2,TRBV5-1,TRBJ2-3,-,TGCGCCAGCAGCTTAGCGGGGGCGAGAGATACGCAGTATTTT,CASSLAGARDTQYF
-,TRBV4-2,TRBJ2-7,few,TGTGCCAGCAGCCAAGATCCTAGGGCCTACGAGCAGTACTTC,CASSQDPRAYEQYF
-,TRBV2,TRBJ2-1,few,TGTGCCAGCATTGATAAGCCTTCATTCTCCTACAATGAGCAGTTCTTC,CASIDKPSFSYNEQFF